This T cell receptor (beta chain) was captured in a study of CXCR3-negative and CXCR3-positive naive CD8 T cells. Its frequency marks this clonotype as medium-sized. The method, 5' RACE with UMI labels, was used to prepare the TRB cDNA libraries. TCRdb re-analyzed the 5' RACE reads; it lists each CDR3 protein once, without DNA. The sample has roughly 3,500 distinct CDR3 sequences; the top ten hold approximately 1.9%. The CDR3 is 16 residues long. Germline values: CDR1 SGHRS, CDR2 YFSETQ. CD45RO-CCR7+CD27+CD95- was the phenotype of naive CD8+ T cells. This TCR was sampled from a human donor in good health. Some clones in this sample may be carry-over from other donors' samples. The sequenced material came from naive CXCR3- CD8+ T cells from blood. Subset defined: CD45RO-CCR7+CD27+CD95- naive CD8+ T cells lacking CXCR3 (TNR3-). V gene TRBV5-1 combines with J gene TRBJ2-1; absent DNA, TCRdb's TRBD2 call cannot be checked. The CDR3 loop is CASSLVADDSYNEQFF.